The subject of this entry is one TCR beta chain. Its target is not known. These data come from a study of cytomegalovirus exposure and HLA in healthy donors. Notes on the study in general: Productive status was seen about 87% or about 30% of the time for most TCR beta V segments in an earlier analysis. Using the classifier, cytomegalovirus status was reportedly diagnosed with high specificity and sensitivity. In all likelihood, a cluster of highly shared sequence variants was a sequencing artifact.

Trimming took 2 bases from V and 1 from J, leaving 4 bases between them. The CDR3 is made up of 13 amino acids. Germline CDR1 is SGHTA and CDR2 is FQGTGA. Primers: 60 Vbeta forward and 13 Jbeta reverse. Measured with immunoSEQ multiplex PCR; TCRdb has only the in-frame clones, and not every one. The sample data list 90,000 to 120,000 clones. This TCR derives from a man aged 50 or older in good health and CMV-seronegative. Sequenced: PBMCs. The J gene is TRBJ2-3, the V gene TRBV7-3; D call uncertain. For the CDR3, the DNA is TGTGCCAGCAGCTTATCCGGCACAGATACGCAGTATTTT. It codes for CASSLSGTDTQYF.